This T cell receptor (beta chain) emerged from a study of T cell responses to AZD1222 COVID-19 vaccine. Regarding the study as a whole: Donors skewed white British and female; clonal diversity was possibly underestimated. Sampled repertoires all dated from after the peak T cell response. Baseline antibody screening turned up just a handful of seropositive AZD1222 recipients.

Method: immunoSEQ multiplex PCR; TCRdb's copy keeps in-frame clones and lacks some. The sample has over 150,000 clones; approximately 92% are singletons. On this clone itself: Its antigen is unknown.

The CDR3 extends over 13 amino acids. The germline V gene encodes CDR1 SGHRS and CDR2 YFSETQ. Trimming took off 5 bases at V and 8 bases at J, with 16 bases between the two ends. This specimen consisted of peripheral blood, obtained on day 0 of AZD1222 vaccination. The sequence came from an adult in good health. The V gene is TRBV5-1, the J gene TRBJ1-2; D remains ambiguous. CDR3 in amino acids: CASRTYEGDGYTF. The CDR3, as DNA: TGCGCCAGCAGGACTTACGAGGGAGACGGCTACACCTTC.